The sequence of this TCR beta chain was determined in a study of patients and donors after allogeneic stem cell transplantation (dated by TCRdb to the early 2020s). Preparation of the library involved RT-PCR. The sequencer was a NextSeq 550. TCRdb itself trimmed the public reads at Q25 with fastp, ran MiXCR and retained productive beta chains. Rows matching on CDR3 protein sequence are summarized as one entry with the most common DNA and genes. Here the sample has 200,000 to 250,000 distinct CDR3 sequences; 12% to 15% occur a single time. In total, the top ten clones hold roughly 11% of the sample. CDR1 and CDR2, looked up from the germline V gene, are SGHTA and FQGNSA. Trimming costs V 2 bases and J 2 bases, and their ends lie 10 bases apart. The CDR3 has 15 amino acids, counting the end cysteine and phenylalanine. The sequence is cut down to CDR3 DNA, 45 bases in frame from base 1. This clonotype has just a few counts. Which antigen it targets is not known. It has no much larger one-base neighbor in the sample; base qualities were not kept.

This TCR was recovered from a human donor who was either an allogeneic HSCT recipient or a stem cell or donor lymphocyte infusion donor (not recorded which). It is not recorded whose cells these are; they may come from a transplant donor. In this chain, TRBV7-2 is recombined with TRBJ2-1; no confident D gene assignment can be made. Input material: blood, either unsorted or a sorted T cell fraction (not recorded which). The nucleotide sequence is TGTGCCAGCAGCTTAAGGGCTGGGGCCTACAATGAGCAGTTCTTC. Protein translation: CASSLRAGAYNEQFF. The variable domain in full, with residues beyond the CDR3 obtained from the reference TRBV7-2 and TRBJ2-1 genes, is GAGVSQSPSNKVTEKGKDVELRCDPISGHTALYWYRQSLGQGLEFLIYFQGNSAPDKSGLPSDRFSAERTGGSVSTLTIQRTQQEDSAVYLCASSLRAGAYNEQFFGPGTRLTVL.